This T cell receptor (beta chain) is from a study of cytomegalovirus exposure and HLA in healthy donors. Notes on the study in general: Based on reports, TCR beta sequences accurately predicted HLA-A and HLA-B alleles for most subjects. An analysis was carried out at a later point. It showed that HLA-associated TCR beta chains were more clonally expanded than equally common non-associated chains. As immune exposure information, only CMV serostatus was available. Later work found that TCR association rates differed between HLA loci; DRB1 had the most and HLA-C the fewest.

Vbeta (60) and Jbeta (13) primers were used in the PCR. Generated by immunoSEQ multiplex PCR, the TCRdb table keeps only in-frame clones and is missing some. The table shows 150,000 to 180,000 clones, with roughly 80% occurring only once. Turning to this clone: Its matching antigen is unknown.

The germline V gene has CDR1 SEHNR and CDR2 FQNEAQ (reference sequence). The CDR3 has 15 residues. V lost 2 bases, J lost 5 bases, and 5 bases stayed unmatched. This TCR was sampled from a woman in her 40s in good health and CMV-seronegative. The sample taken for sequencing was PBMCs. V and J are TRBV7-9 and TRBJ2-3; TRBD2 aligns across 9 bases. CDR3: CASSLRGGAKDTQYF. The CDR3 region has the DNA TGTGCCAGCAGCTTACGCGGGGGGGCTAAAGATACGCAGTATTTT.